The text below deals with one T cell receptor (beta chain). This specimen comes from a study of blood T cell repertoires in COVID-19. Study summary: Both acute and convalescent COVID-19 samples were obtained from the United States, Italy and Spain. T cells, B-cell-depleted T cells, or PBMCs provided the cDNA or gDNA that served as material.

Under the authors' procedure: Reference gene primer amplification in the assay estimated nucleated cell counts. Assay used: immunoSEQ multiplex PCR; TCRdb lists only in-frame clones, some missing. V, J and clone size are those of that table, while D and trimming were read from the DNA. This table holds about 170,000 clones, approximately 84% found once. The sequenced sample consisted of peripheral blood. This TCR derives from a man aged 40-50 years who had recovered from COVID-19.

In DNA, the CDR3 is TGTGCCAGCAGCTTTTCCCCGACAGGGGGGAATGAAAAACTGTTTTTT. Its translation: CASSFSPTGGNEKLFF. The rearrangement uses TRBV9 and TRBJ1-4; 9 bases are shared with TRBD1. Germline CDR1 SGDLS, CDR2 YYNGEE. This CDR3 is built from 16 residues. The trim removed 4 bases at V and 5 bases at J, leaving 9 bases unmatched.